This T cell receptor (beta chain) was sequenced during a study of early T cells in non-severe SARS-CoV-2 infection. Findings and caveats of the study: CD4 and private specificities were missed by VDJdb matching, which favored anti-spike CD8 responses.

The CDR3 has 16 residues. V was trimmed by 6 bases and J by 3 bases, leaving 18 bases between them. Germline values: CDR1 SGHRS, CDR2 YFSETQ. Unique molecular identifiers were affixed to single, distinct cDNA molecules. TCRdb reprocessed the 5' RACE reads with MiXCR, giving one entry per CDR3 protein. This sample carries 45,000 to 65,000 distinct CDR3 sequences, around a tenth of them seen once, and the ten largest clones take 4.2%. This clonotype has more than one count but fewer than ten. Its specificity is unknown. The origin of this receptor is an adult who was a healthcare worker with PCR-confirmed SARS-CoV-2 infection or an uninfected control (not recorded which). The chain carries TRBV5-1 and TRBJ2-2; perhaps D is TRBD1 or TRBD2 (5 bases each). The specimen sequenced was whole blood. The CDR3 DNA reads TGCGCCAGCACTCCTGGGGGACGCTCGGACACCGGGGAGCTGTTTTTT. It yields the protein CASTPGGRSDTGELFF.